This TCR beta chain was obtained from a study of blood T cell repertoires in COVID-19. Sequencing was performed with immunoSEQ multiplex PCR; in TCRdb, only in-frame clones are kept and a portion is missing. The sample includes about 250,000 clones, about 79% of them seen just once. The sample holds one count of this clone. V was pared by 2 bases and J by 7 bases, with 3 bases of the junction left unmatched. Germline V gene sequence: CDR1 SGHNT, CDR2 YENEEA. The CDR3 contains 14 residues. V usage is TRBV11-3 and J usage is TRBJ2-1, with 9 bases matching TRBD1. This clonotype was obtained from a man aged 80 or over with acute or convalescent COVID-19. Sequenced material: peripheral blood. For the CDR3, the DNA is TGTGCCAGCAGCTTAATGGGACAGGGAAATGAGCAGTTCTTC. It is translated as CASSLMGQGNEQFF.